Listed below are T cell receptor beta chains from one sample, sequenced in a study of monozygotic twins with inflammatory bowel disease. TCRdb re-called the 5' RACE reads and catalogs CDR3 proteins one per entry, DNA excluded. The sample data list fewer than 150,000 distinct CDR3 sequences. The source material was blood. The origin of the receptors is a human donor with ulcerative colitis or Crohn's disease, or a healthy co-twin of an affected twin (not recorded which). Both conserved end residues are part of each CDR3.

J: TRBJ2-7
V: TRBV3-1
CDR3: CASSRTDNEQYF

J: TRBJ2-5
V: TRBV20-1
CDR3: CSAREQRGLQETQYF

J: TRBJ2-3
V: TRBV5-4
CDR3: CAGRLAGESTDTQYF

J: TRBJ2-3
V: TRBV5-1
CDR3: CVSSLDGSTDTQYF

J: TRBJ1-3
V: TRBV18
CDR3: CASSPDSSWNTIYF

J: TRBJ2-1
V: TRBV7-2
CDR3: CASSLTVGNEQFF

J: TRBJ2-1
V: TRBV7-9
CDR3: CASSSPVSYNEQFF

J: TRBJ1-1
V: TRBV28
CDR3: CASSSRITEAFF

J: TRBJ1-5
V: TRBV20-1
CDR3: CSARDQGPRGYSNQPQHF

J: TRBJ1-1
V: TRBV18
CDR3: CASSPGGQDTEAFF

J: TRBJ1-2
V: TRBV20-1
CDR3: CSASTGGAGGYTF

J: TRBJ1-4
V: TRBV15
CDR3: CATSRGAAGSNEKLFF

J: TRBJ2-3
V: TRBV4-1
CDR3: CASSLRTSGTDTQYF

J: TRBJ1-4
V: TRBV20-1
CDR3: CSAKDLQDPLTATNEKLFF

J: TRBJ2-7
V: TRBV11-2
CDR3: CASSIQLYEQYF

J: TRBJ2-5
V: TRBV6-2/TRBV6-3
CDR3: CASSHSRDRGKETQYF

J: TRBJ2-3
V: TRBV19
CDR3: CAVGSGSYTDTQYF

J: TRBJ1-6
V: TRBV3-1
CDR3: CASRSGGQTNSPLHF

J: TRBJ2-3
V: TRBV27
CDR3: CASSFYTSGTDTQYF

J: TRBJ1-3
V: TRBV9
CDR3: CASSPLTNSGNTIYF

J: TRBJ2-5
V: TRBV6-5
CDR3: CASSYSSGVPDYMKTQYF

J: TRBJ2-6
V: TRBV29-1
CDR3: CSIEGGSSGANVLTF

J: TRBJ2-5
V: TRBV6-1
CDR3: CASSPETGIRETQYF

J: TRBJ1-1
V: TRBV6-1
CDR3: CASSLGQGRRTEAFF

J: TRBJ2-1
V: TRBV19
CDR3: CASSIGRYEQFF

J: TRBJ1-4
V: TRBV12-3/TRBV12-4
CDR3: CASSTGTATNEKLFF

J: TRBJ2-7
V: TRBV7-8
CDR3: CASSFGTGLYEQYF

J: TRBJ1-1
V: TRBV7-3
CDR3: CASSLTKWAEAFF

J: TRBJ2-5
V: TRBV29-1
CDR3: CSVDPRGQETQYF

J: TRBJ2-4
V: TRBV19
CDR3: CASSPLGGGGKNIQYF

J: TRBJ2-7
V: TRBV18
CDR3: CASSRDSGGSSYEQYF

J: TRBJ2-7
V: TRBV7-9
CDR3: CASSSKSSEVVEQYF

J: TRBJ1-1
V: TRBV5-1
CDR3: CASSPGGRGNTEAFF

J: TRBJ1-1
V: TRBV18
CDR3: CASSRSGRNTEAFF

J: TRBJ2-3
V: TRBV2
CDR3: CASSQGGLADTQYF

J: TRBJ2-5
V: TRBV6-6
CDR3: CASSYSRGGETQYF

J: TRBJ2-1
V: TRBV7-3
CDR3: CASSLMASGGVNEQFF

J: TRBJ1-5
V: TRBV21-1
CDR3: CASISRGIRWGRRQPQHF

J: TRBJ2-2
V: TRBV6-1
CDR3: CASSAVNTGELFF

J: TRBJ2-3
V: TRBV27
CDR3: CASSSSTMGDTQYF

J: TRBJ1-6
V: TRBV4-1
CDR3: CASSRNPQGSYNSPLHF

J: TRBJ1-1
V: TRBV7-2
CDR3: CASSSDRGRTEAFF

J: TRBJ1-1
V: TRBV28
CDR3: CASSVPFRTEAFF

J: TRBJ2-1
V: TRBV3-1
CDR3: CASSRGAVLARYNEQFF

J: TRBJ1-3
V: TRBV20-1
CDR3: CSARDLRSSGNTIYF

J: TRBJ2-5
V: TRBV5-1
CDR3: CASSFIVQETQYF

J: TRBJ1-4
V: TRBV7-2
CDR3: CASSYRTAINEKLFF

J: TRBJ2-2
V: TRBV6-5
CDR3: CASSFHLRQGASFQAGELFF

J: TRBJ2-1
V: TRBV27
CDR3: CASSMDRGEIMEQFF

J: TRBJ1-6
V: TRBV12-3/TRBV12-4
CDR3: CASRGQAYNSPLHF

J: TRBJ2-5
V: TRBV25-1
CDR3: CASSAAGQSPRETQYF

J: TRBJ2-7
V: TRBV6-2/TRBV6-3
CDR3: CASSYPSSRGTYEQYF

J: TRBJ2-2
V: TRBV19
CDR3: CASIRGTGVTGELFF

J: TRBJ1-2
V: TRBV11-1
CDR3: CASSQSGQRLNYGYTF

J: TRBJ1-2
V: TRBV6-2/TRBV6-3
CDR3: CASRLRGTGSYGYTF